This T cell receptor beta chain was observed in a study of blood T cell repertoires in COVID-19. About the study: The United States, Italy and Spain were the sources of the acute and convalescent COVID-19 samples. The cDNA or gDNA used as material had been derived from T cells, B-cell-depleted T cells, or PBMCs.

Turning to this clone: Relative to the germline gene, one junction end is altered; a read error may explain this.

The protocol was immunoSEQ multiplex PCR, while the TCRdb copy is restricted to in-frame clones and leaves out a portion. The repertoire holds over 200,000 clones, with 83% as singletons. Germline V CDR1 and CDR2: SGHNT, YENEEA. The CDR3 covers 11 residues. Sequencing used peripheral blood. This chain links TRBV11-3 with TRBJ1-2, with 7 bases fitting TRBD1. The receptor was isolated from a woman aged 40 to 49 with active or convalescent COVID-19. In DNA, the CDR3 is TGTGCCAGCAGCCTCATCGACAGGGCATCCTTC. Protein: CASSLIDRASF.